This T cell receptor (beta chain) was documented in a study of blood T cell repertoires in COVID-19. Study information: Sites across the United States, Italy and Spain contributed samples from acute and convalescent COVID-19. Nucleic acid was either cDNA or gDNA, and it came from T cells, B-cell-depleted T cells, or PBMCs.

Looked up from germline, CDR1 is SEHNR and CDR2 is FQNEAQ (reference sequence). The V gene lost 2 bases and the J gene lost 4 bases, with 9 bases spanning the gap. The CDR3 covers 13 residues. This clone was detected only a few times. Other nucleotide sequences in the sample specify the same CDR3. The authors' processing: By means of reference gene primer amplification, nucleated cell counts were estimated. Sequencing used immunoSEQ multiplex PCR; TCRdb keeps in-frame clones, though not all of them. V and J calls and clone size follow that table, whereas D and trimming were derived from the DNA. The table records about 250,000 clones, roughly 80% of them present only once.

The clonotype was recovered from an elderly woman with acute or convalescent COVID-19. The chain joins TRBV7-9 to TRBJ2-7; D perhaps matches TRBD2 (5 bases). Material for sequencing was peripheral blood. The CDR3 loop is CASSLSGGYEQYF. Written as DNA, the CDR3 is TGTGCCAGCAGCTTATCTGGCGGGTACGAGCAGTACTTC.